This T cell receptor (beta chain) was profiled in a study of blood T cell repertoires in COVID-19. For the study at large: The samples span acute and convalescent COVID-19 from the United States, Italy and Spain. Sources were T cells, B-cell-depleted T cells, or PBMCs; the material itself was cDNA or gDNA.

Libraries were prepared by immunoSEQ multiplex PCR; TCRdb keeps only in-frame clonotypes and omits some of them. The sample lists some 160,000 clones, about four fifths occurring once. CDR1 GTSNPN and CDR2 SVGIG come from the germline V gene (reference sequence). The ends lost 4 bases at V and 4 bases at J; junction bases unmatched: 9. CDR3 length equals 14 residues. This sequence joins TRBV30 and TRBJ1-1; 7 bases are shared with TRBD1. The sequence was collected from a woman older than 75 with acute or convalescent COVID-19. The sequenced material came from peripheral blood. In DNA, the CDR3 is TGTGCCTGGAAACCTAAGACAGGGCCCACTGAAGCTTTCTTT. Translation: CAWKPKTGPTEAFF.